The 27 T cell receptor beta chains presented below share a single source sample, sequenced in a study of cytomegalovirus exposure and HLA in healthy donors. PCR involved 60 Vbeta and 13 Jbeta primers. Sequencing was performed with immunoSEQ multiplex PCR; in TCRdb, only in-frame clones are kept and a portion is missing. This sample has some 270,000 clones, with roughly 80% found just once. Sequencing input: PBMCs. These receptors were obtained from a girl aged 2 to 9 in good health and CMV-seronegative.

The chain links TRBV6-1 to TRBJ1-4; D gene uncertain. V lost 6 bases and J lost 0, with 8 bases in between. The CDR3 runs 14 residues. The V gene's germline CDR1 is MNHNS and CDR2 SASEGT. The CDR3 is CASSNSATNEKLFF. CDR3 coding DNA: TGTGCCAGCAGCAACAGTGCAACTAATGAAAAACTGTTTTTT.

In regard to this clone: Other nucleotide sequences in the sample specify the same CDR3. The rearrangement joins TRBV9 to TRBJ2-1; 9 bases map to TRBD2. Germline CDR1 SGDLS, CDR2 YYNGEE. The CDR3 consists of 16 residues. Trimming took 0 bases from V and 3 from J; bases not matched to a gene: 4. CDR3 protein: CASSVEGAGGYNEQFF. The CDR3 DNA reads TGTGCCAGCAGCGTAGAGGGAGCGGGAGGCTACAATGAGCAGTTCTTC. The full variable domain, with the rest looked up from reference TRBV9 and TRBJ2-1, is DSGVTQTPKHLITATGQRVTLRCSPRSGDLSVYWYQQSLDQGLQFLIQYYNGEERAKGNILERFSAQQFPDLHSELNLSSLELGDSALYFCASSVEGAGGYNEQFFGPGTRLTVL.

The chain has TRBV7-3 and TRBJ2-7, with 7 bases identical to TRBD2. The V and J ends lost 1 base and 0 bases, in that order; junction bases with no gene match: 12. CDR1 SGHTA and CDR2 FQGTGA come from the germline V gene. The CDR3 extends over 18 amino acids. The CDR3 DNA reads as TGTGCCAGCAGCTTAAGTTCGGCGGGAGTAGGGGACTCCTACGAGCAGTACTTC. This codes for CASSLSSAGVGDSYEQYF.

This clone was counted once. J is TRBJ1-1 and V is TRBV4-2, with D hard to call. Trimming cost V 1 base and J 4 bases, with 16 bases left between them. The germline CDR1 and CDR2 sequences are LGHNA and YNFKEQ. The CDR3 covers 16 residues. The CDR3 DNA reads TGTGCCAGCAGCCAAGGATGGGGAGGAACCGGCACTGAAGCTTTCTTT. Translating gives CASSQGWGGTGTEAFF.

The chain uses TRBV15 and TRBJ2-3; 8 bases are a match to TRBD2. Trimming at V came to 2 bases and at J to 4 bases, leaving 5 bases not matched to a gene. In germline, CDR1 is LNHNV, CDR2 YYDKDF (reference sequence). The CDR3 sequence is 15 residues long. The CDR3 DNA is TGTGCCACCAGCAGAAGCAGCGGGAGTTCAGATACGCAGTATTTT. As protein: CATSRSSGSSDTQYF.

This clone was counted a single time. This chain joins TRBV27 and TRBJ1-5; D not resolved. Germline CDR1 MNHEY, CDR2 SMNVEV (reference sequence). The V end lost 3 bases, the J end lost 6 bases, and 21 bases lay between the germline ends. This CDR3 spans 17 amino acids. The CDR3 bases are TGTGCCAGCAGTTTTTCACCGGGAGCGGTCGTGGGTCAGCCCCAGCATTTT. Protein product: CASSFSPGAVVGQPQHF.

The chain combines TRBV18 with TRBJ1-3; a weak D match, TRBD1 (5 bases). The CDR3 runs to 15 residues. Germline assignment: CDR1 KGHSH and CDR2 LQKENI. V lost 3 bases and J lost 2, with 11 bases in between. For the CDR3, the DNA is TGTGCCAGCTCACCGCCCGGGGGTACTGGAAACACCATATATTTT. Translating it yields CASSPPGGTGNTIYF.

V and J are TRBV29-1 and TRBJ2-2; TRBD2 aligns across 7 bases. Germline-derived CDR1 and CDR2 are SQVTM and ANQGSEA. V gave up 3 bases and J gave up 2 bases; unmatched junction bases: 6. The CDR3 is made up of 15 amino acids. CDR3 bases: TGCAGCGTTGAGCCTAGCGGAGCCAACACCGGGGAGCTGTTTTTT. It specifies CSVEPSGANTGELFF.

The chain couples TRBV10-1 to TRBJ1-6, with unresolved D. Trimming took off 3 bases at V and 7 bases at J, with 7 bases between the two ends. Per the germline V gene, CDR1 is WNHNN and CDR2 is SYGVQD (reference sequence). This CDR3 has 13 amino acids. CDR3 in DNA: TGCGCCAGCAGTGATCGAAGCAATTCACCCCTCCACTTT. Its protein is CASSDRSNSPLHF.

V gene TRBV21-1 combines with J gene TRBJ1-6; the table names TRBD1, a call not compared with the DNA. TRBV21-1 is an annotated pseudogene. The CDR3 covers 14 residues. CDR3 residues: CASTVHLRGSPLHF. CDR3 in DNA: TGTGCCAGCACCGTCCACCTAAGGGGTTCACCCCTCCACTTT.

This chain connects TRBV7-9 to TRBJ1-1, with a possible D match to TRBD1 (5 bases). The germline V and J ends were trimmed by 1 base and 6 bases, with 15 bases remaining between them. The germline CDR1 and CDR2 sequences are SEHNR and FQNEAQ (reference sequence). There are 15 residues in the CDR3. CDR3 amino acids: CASSLVQGGSSEAFF. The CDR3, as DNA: TGTGCCAGCAGCTTAGTTCAGGGAGGTAGCTCTGAAGCTTTCTTT.

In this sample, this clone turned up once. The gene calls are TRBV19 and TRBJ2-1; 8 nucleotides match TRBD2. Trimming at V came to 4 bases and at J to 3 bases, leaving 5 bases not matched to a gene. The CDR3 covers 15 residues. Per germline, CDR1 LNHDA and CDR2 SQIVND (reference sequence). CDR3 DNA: TGTGCCAGTAGTACCACTAGCGGTGGCTACAATGAGCAGTTCTTC. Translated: CASSTTSGGYNEQFF.

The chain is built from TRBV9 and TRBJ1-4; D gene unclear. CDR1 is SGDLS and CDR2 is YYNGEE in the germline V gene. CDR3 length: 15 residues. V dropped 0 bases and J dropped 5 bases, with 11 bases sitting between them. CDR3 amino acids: CASSVVAGGNEKLFF. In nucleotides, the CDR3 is TGTGCCAGCAGCGTAGTGGCAGGAGGAAATGAAAAACTGTTTTTT. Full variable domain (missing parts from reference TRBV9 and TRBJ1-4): DSGVTQTPKHLITATGQRVTLRCSPRSGDLSVYWYQQSLDQGLQFLIQYYNGEERAKGNILERFSAQQFPDLHSELNLSSLELGDSALYFCASSVVAGGNEKLFFGSGTQLSVL.

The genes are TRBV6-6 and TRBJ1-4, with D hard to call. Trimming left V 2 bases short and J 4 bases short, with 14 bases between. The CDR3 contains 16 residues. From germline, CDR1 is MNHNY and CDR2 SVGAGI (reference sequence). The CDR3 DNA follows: TGTGCCAGCAGTTACCTTAGTGAGATACTTAATGAAAAACTGTTTTTT. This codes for CASSYLSEILNEKLFF.

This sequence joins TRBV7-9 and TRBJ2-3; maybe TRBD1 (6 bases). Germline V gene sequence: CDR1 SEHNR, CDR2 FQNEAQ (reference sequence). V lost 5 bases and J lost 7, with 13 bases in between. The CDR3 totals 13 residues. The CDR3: CASSVTGTHTQYF. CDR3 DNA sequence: TGTGCCAGCAGCGTAACCGGGACACATACGCAGTATTTT.

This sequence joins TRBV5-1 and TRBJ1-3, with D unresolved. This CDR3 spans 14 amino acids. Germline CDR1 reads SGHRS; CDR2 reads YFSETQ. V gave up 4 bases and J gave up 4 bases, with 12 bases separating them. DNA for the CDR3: TGCGCCAGCAGCCTGGGGAGTAACGGAAACACCATATATTTT. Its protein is CASSLGSNGNTIYF.

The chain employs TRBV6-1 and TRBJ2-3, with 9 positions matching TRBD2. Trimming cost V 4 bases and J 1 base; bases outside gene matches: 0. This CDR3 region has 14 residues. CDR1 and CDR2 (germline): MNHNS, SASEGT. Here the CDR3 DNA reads TGTGCCAGCAGTGGACTAGCGGGCACAGATACGCAGTATTTT. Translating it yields CASSGLAGTDTQYF.

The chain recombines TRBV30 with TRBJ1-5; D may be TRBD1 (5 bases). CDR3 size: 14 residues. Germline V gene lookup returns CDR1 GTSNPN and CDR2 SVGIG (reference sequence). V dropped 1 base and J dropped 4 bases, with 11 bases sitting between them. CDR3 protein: CAWSGGTLNQPQHF. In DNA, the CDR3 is TGTGCCTGGAGTGGAGGGACTTTAAATCAGCCCCAGCATTTT.

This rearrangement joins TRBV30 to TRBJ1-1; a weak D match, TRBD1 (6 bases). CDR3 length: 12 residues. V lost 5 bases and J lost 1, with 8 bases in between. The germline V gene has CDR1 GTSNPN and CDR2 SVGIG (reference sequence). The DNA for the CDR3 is TGTGCCTGGCGGACAGCGAACACTGAAGCTTTCTTT. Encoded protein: CAWRTANTEAFF.

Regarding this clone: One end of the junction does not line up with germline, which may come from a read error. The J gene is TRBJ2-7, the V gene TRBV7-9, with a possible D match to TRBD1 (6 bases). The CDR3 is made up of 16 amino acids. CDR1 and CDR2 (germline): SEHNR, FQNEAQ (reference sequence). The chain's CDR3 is CSSSLGDTTRFYEQYF. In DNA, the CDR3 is TGTTCCAGCAGCTTAGGGGACACCACCCGCTTCTACGAGCAGTACTTC.

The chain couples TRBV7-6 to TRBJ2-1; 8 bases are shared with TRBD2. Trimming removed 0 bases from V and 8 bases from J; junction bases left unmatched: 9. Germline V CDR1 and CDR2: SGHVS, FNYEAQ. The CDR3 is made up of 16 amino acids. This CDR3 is CASSLAQRERTDEQFF. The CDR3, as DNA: TGTGCCAGCAGCTTAGCCCAGCGGGAGCGTACGGATGAGCAGTTCTTC.

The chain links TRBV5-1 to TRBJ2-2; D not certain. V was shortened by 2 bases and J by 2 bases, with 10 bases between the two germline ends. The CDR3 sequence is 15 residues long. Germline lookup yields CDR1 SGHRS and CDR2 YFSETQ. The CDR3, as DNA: TGCGCCAGCAGCTTTAAACTTCTCAACACCGGGGAGCTGTTTTTT. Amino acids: CASSFKLLNTGELFF.

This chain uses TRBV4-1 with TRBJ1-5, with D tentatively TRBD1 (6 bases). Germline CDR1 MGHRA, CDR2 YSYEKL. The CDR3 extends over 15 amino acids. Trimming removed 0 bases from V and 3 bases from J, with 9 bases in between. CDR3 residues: CASSQDQGNNQPQHF. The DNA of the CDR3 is TGCGCCAGCAGCCAAGATCAGGGGAACAATCAGCCCCAGCATTTT.

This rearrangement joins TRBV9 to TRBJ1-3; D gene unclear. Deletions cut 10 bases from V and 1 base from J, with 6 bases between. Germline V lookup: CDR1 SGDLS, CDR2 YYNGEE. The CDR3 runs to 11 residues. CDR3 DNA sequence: TGTGCCTCGGGATCTGGAAACACCATATATTTT. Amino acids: CASGSGNTIYF.

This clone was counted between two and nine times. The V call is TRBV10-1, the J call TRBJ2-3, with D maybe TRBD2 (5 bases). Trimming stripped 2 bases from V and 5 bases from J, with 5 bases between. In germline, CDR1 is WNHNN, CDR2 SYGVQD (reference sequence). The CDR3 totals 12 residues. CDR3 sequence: CASSEREDTQYF. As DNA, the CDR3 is TGCGCCAGCAGTGAGCGGGAAGATACGCAGTATTTT.

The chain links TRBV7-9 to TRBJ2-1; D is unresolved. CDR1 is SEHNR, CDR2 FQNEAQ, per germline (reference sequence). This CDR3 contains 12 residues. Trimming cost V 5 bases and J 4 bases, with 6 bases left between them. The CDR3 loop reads CASSHLYNEQFF. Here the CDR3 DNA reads TGTGCCAGCAGCCACCTATACAATGAGCAGTTCTTC.

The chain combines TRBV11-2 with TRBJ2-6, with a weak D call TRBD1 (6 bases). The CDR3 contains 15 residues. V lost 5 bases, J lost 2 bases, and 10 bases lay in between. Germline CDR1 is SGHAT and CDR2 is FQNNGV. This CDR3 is CASSVTGPGANVLTF. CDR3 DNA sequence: TGTGCCAGCAGCGTAACAGGGCCTGGGGCCAACGTCCTGACTTTC.